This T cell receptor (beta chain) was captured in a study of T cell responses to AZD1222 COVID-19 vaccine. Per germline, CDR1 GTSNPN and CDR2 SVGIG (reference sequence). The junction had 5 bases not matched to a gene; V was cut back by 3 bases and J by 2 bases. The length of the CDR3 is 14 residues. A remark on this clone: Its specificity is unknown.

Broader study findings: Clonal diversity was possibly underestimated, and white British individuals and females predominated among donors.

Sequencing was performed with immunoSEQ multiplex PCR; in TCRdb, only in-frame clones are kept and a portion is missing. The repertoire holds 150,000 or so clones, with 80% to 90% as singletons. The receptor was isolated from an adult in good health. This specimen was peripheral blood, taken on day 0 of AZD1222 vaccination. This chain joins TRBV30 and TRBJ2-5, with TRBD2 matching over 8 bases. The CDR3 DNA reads TGTGCCTGGAGCACAAAGCGGGGGCAAGAGACCCAGTACTTC. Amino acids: CAWSTKRGQETQYF. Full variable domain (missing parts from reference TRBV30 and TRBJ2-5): SQTIHQWPATLVQPVGSPLSLECTVEGTSNPNLYWYRQAAGRGLQLLFYSVGIGQISSEVPQNLSASRPQDRQFILSSKKLLLSDSGFYLCAWSTKRGQETQYFGPGTRLLVL.